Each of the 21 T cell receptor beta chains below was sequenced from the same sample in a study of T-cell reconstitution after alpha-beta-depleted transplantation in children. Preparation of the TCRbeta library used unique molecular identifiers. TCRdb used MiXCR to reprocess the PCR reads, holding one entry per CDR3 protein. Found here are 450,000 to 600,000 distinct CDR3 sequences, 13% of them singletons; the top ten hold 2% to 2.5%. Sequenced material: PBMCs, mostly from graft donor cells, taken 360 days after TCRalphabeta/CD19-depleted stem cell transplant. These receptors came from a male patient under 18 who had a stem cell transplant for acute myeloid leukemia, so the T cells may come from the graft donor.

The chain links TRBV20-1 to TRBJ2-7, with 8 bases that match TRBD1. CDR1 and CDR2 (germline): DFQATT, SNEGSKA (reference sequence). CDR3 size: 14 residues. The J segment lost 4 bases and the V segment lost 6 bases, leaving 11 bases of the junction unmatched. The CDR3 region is CSALRSGGAYEQYF. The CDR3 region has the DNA TGCAGTGCCCTTCGGTCAGGGGGCGCGTACGAGCAGTACTTC.

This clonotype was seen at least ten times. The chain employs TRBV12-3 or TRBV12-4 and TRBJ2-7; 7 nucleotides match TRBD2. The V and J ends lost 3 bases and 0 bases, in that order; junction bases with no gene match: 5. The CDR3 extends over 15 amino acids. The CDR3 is CASSFSLALSYEQYF. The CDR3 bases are TGTGCCAGCAGTTTCTCACTAGCGCTCTCCTACGAGCAGTACTTC.

In nucleotides, the CDR3 is TGCAGTGCTACGGACAGGGCGCTTCTCCAGCGGGAGGGAGATACGCAGTATTTT. Its protein product is CSATDRALLQREGDTQYF. The J gene is TRBJ2-3, the V gene TRBV20-1, with 10 bases aligning to TRBD2. Germline V CDR1 and CDR2: DFQATT, SNEGSKA (reference sequence). The CDR3 totals 18 residues. V dropped 4 bases and J dropped 5; count of bases not matched to a gene: 18.

The CDR3 loop reads CASRENRGGETQYF. In DNA, the CDR3 is TGTGCCAGCAGAGAGAACCGGGGGGGAGAGACCCAGTACTTC. The gene calls are TRBV7-2 and TRBJ2-5; 8 bases agree with TRBD2. Germline-derived CDR1 and CDR2 are SGHTA and FQGNSA. V trimming: 6 bases; J trimming: 4 bases; junction bases outside the gene matches: 7. This CDR3 has 14 residues.

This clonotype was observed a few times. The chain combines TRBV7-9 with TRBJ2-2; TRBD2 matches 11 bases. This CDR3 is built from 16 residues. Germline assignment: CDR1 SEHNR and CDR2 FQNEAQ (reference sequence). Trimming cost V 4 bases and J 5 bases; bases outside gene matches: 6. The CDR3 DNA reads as TGTGCCAGCAGCTCTACTAGCGGGAGAGATACCGGGGAGCTGTTTTTT. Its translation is CASSSTSGRDTGELFF.

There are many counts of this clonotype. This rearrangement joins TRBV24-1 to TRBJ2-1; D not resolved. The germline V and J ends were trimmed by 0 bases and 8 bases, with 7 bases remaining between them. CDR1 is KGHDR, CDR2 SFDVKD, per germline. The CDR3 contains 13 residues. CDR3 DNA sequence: TGTGCCACCAGTGATTTGTCTTTGGATGAGCAGTTCTTC. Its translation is CATSDLSLDEQFF.

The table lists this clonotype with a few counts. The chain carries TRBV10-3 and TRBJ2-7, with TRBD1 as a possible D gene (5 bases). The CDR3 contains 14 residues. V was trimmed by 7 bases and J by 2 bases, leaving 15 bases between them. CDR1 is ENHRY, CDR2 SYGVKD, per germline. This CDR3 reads CAIIPGQGPYEQYF. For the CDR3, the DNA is TGTGCCATCATCCCAGGGCAGGGCCCCTACGAGCAGTACTTC.

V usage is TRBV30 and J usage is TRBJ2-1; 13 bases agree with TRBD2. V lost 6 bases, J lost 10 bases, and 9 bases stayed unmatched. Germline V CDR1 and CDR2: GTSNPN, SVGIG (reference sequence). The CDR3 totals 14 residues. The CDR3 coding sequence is TGTGCCTGCCATGGACTAGCGGGAGCGGGGGAGCAGTTCTTC. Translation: CACHGLAGAGEQFF.

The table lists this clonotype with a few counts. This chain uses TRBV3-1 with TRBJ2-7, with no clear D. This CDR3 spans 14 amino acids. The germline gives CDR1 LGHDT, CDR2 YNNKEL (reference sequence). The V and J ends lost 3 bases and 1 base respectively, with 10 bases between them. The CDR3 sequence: CASSHTDPSYEQYF. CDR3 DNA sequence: TGTGCCAGCAGCCATACGGACCCTTCCTACGAGCAGTACTTC.

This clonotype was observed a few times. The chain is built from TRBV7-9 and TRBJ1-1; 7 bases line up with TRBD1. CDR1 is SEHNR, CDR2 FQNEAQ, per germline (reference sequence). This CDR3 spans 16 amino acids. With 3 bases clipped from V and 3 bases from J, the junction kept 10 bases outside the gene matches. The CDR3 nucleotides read TGTGCCAGCAGCTTTCCGACAGGGTTGGTTTACACTGAAGCTTTCTTT. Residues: CASSFPTGLVYTEAFF.

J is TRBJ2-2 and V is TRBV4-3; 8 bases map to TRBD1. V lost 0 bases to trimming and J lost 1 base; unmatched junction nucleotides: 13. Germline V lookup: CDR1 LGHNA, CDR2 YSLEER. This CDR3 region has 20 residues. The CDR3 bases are TGCGCCAGCAGCCAAGATCCGACCCGATCCGGGACAGGGAACACCGGGGAGCTGTTTTTT. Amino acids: CASSQDPTRSGTGNTGELFF.

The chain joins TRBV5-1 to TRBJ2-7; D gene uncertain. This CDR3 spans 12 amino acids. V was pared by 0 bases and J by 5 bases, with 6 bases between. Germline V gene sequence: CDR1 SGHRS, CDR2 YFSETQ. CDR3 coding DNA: TGCGCCAGCAGCTTGGGGGAACACGAGCAGTACTTC. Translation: CASSLGEHEQYF.

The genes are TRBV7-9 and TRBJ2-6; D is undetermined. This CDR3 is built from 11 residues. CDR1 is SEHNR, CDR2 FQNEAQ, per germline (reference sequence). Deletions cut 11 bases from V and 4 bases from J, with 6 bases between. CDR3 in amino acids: CAAAGANVLTF. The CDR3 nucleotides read TGTGCCGCGGCCGGGGCCAACGTCCTGACTTTC. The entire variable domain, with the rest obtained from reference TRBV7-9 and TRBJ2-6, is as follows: DTGVSQNPRHKITKRGQNVTFRCDPISEHNRLYWYRQTLGQGPEFLTYFQNEAQLEKSRLLSDRFSAERPKGSFSTLEIQRTEQGDSAMYLCAAAGANVLTFGAGSRLTVL.

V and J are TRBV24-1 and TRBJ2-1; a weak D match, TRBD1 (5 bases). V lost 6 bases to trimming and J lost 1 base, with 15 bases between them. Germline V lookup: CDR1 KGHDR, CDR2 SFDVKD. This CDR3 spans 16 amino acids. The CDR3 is CATSPTGRESYNEQFF. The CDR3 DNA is TGTGCCACCAGTCCTACCGGCAGGGAATCCTACAATGAGCAGTTCTTC.

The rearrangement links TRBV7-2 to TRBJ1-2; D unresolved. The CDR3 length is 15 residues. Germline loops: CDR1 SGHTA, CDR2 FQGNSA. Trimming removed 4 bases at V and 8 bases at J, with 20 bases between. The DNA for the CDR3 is TGTGCCAGCAGCTCATTAGGAGGCCCCGGAGGGGGCTACACCTTC. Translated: CASSSLGGPGGGYTF.

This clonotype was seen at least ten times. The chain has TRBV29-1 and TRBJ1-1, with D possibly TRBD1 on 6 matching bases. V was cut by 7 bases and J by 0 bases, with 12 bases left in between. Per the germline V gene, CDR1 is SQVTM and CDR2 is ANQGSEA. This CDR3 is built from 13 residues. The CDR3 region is CSAGQPMNTEAFF. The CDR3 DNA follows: TGCAGCGCAGGACAGCCGATGAACACTGAAGCTTTCTTT.

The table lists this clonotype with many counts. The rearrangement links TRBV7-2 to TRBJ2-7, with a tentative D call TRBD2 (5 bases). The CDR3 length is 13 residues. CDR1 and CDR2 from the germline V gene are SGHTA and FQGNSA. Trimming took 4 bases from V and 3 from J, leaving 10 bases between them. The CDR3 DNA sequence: TGTGCCAGCAGCTCCCTTGAGGGCTACGAGCAGTACTTC. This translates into CASSSLEGYEQYF.

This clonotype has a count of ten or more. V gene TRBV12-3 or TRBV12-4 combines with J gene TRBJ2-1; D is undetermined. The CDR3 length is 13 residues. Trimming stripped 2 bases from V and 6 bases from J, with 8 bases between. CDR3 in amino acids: CASSLRAANEQFF. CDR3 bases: TGTGCCAGCAGTTTAAGGGCGGCCAATGAGCAGTTCTTC.

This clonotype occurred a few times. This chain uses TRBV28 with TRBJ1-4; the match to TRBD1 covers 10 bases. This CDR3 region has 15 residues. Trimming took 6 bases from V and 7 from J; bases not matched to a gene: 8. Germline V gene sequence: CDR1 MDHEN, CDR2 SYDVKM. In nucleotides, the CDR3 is TGTGCCAGCAGCCGACCGGGACAGGGGACTGAAAAACTGTTTTTT. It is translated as CASSRPGQGTEKLFF.

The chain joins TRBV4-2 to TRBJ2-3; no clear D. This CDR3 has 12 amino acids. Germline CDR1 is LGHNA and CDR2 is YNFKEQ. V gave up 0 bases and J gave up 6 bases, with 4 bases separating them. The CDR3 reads CASSQDSDTQYF. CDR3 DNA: TGTGCCAGCAGCCAAGATTCCGATACGCAGTATTTT.

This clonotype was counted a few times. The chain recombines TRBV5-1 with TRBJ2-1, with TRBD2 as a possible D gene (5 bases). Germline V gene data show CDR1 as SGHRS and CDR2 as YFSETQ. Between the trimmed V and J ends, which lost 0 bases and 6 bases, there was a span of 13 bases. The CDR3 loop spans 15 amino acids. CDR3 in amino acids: CASSLGLASGNEQFF. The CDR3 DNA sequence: TGCGCCAGCAGCTTGGGGCTAGCTTCCGGCAATGAGCAGTTCTTC.